This T cell receptor (beta chain) came from a study of PD-1 blockade in classical Hodgkin lymphoma. Across the study: Intravenous delivery of nivolumab at 3 mg/kg to patients occurred every 2 weeks.

All patients experienced relapse after autologous stem cell transplantation, and brentuximab vedotin exposure was variable. Using magnetic negative selection, the CD4+ T cells were separated out of thawed PBMCs. Comments on this clone: Its antigen is not identified.

Germline V gene sequence: CDR1 LGHNA, CDR2 YSLEER. V shed 3 bases and J 7 bases; nucleotides not matched to a gene: 5. This CDR3 is built from 15 residues. Study-wide findings and caveats: Prior to therapy, complete responders displayed diversity much like that of newly diagnosed patients. By cycle point C4D1, TCR diversity had risen significantly in CD4+ cells (but not CD8+ cells).

The assay was immunoSEQ multiplex PCR, and TCRdb's table has in-frame clones only and misses some. This sample yields fewer than 8,000 clones, of which around four fifths are seen a single time; less than 5% belongs to the top ten. This receptor was obtained from a human donor with classical Hodgkin lymphoma. This specimen was CD4+ T cells from blood, taken at baseline. The rearrangement joins TRBV4-3 to TRBJ2-1; 11 bases agree with TRBD2. This CDR3 is CASSQGLAAENEQFF. The CDR3 DNA reads TGCGCCAGCAGCCAGGGACTAGCGGCGGAGAATGAGCAGTTCTTC.